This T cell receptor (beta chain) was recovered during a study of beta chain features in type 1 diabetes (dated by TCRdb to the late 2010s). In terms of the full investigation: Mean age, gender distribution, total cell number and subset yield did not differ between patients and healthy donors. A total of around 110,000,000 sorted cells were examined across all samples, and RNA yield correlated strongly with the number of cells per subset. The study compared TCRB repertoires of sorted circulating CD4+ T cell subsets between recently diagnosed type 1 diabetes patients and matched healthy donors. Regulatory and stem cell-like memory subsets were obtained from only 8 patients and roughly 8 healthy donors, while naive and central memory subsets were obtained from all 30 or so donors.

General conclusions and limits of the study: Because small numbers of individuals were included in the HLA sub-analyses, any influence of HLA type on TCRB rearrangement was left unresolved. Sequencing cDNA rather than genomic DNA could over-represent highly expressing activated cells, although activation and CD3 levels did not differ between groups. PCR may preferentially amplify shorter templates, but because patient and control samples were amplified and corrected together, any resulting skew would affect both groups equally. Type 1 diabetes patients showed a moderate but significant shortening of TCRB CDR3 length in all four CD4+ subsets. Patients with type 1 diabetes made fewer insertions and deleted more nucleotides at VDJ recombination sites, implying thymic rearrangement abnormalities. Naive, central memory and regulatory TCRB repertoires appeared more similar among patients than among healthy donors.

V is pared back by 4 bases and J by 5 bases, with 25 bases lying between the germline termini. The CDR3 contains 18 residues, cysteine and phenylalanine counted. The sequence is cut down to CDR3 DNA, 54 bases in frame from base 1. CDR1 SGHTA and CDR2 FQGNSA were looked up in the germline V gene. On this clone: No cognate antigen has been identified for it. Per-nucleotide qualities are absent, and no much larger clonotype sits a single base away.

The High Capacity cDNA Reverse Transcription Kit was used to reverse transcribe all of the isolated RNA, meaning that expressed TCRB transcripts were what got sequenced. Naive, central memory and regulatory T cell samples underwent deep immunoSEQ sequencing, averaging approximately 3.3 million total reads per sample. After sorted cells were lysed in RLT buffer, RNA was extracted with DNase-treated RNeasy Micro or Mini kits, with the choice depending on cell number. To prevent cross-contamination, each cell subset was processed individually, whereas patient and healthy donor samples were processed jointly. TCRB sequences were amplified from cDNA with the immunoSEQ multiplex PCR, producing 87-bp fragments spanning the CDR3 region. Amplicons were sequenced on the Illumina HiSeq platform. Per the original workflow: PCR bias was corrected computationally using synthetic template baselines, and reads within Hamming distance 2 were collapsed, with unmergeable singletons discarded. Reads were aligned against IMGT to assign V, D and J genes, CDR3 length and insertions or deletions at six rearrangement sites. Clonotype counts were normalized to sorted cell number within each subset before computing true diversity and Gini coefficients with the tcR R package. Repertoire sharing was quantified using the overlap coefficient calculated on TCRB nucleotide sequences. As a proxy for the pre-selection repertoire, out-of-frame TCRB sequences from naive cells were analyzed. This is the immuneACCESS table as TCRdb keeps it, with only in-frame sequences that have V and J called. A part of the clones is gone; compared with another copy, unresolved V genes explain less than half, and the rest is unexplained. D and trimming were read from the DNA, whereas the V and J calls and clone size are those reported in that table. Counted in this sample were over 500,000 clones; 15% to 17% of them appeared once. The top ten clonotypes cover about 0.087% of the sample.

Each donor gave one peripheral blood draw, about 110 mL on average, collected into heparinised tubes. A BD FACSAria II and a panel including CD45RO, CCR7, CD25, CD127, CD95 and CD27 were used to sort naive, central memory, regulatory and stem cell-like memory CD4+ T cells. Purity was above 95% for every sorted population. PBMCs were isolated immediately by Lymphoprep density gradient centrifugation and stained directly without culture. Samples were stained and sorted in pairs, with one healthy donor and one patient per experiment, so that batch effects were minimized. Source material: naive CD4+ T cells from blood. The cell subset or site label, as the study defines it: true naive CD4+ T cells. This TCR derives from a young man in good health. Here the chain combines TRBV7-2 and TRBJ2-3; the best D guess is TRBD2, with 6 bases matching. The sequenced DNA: TGTGCCAGCAGCTGGTTTAGGAGGAGCGGGCTTCTTGGAGATACGCAGTATTTT. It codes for CASSWFRRSGLLGDTQYF.